The 21 T cell receptor beta chains given below trace back to one sample, sequenced in a study of Ad26.COV2.S vaccination and SARS-CoV-2 variants. Method: immunoSEQ multiplex PCR; TCRdb's copy keeps in-frame clones and lacks some. The sample yields about 680,000 clones, 80% to 90% seen once. Treatment given: around 19 received Ad26.COV2.S at low or high dose, single or two shots; about 5 received placebo; per-sample allocation not given. Sampling occurred on day 63 after the first vaccine or placebo injection. Sequencing used peripheral blood, obtained in a trial of Ad26.COV2.S vaccine versus placebo. The receptors come from a person aged 18-65 years who received the Ad26.COV2.S COVID-19 vaccine or a placebo.

This clone was seen many times. The chain recombines TRBV29-1 with TRBJ1-1; D is ambiguous. The CDR3 is made up of 12 amino acids. The germline CDR1 and CDR2 sequences are SQVTM and ANQGSEA. V was cut by 4 bases and J by 4 bases, with 10 bases left in between. In DNA, the CDR3 is TGCAGCGTTGGAGGGCGTAGCACTGAAGCTTTCTTT. Encoded protein: CSVGGRSTEAFF.

V gene TRBV18 combines with J gene TRBJ2-1, with D perhaps assigned TRBD1 or TRBD2 (6 bases each). The CDR3 length is 16 residues. V shed 3 bases and J shed 3 bases, with 15 bases lying between them. In germline, CDR1 is KGHSH, CDR2 LQKENI. CDR3 residues: CASSPLAGGFYNEQFF. The CDR3 bases are TGTGCCAGCTCACCTTTGGCCGGGGGCTTCTACAATGAGCAGTTCTTC.

This clone was counted once. The V call is TRBV5-6, the J call TRBJ2-7; no reliable D call. Deletions cut 3 bases from V and 2 bases from J, with 12 bases between. Per germline, CDR1 SGHDT and CDR2 YYEEEE. CDR3 size: 14 residues. The CDR3 reads CASSSLQLTYEQYF. In DNA form, the CDR3 reads TGTGCCAGCAGCTCCTTACAGTTAACCTACGAGCAGTACTTC.

With regard to this clone: This specimen includes other DNA sequences encoding the same CDR3. The chain couples TRBV30 to TRBJ2-3; 8 bases agree with TRBD2. The trim removed 1 base at V and 3 bases at J, leaving 0 bases unmatched. The CDR3 runs 13 residues. The germline V gene has CDR1 GTSNPN and CDR2 SVGIG (reference sequence). CDR3 residues: CAWSAGGTDTQYF. The CDR3 DNA reads as TGTGCCTGGAGTGCGGGAGGGACAGATACGCAGTATTTT.

V usage is TRBV18 and J usage is TRBJ2-3, with TRBD2 matching over 12 bases. Losses at the gene ends were 5 bases for V and 4 bases for J; bases not matched to a gene: 7. Per the germline V gene, CDR1 is KGHSH and CDR2 is LQKENI. CDR3 length equals 16 residues. The CDR3 DNA reads TGTGCCAGCTCAGGTCTAGCGGGAGGGCCTCCAGATACGCAGTATTTT. Amino acid sequence: CASSGLAGGPPDTQYF. The variable domain in full, completed from reference TRBV18 and TRBJ2-3, reads NAGVMQNPRHLVRRRGQEARLRCSPMKGHSHVYWYRQLPEEGLKFMVYLQKENIIDESGMPKERFSAEFPKEGPSILRIQQVVRGDSAAYFCASSGLAGGPPDTQYFGPGTRLTVL.

This rearrangement joins TRBV19 to TRBJ2-2, with a weak D call TRBD2 (7 bases). Trimming left V 6 bases short and J 4 bases short, with 24 bases between. The CDR3 runs 18 residues. CDR1 is LNHDA, CDR2 SQIVND, per germline (reference sequence). For the CDR3, the DNA is TGTGCCAGTAGCACCCCGAGGGCGGGGGCGTGGAGCACCGGGGAGCTGTTTTTT. Translated: CASSTPRAGAWSTGELFF.

This sequence joins TRBV2 and TRBJ1-5; 7 nucleotides agree with TRBD1. The CDR3 sequence is 15 residues long. The germline V gene has CDR1 SNHLY and CDR2 FYNNEI. With V trimmed by 5 bases and J by 2 bases, 6 bases remained unmatched. The CDR3 sequence: CASSQQGIGNQPQHF. The CDR3 DNA follows: TGTGCCAGCAGTCAACAGGGGATAGGCAATCAGCCCCAGCATTTT.

The chain employs TRBV6-2 or TRBV6-3 and TRBJ2-3; 7 nucleotides line up with TRBD2. Per germline, CDR1 MNHEY and CDR2 SVGEGT. The CDR3 consists of 15 residues. V dropped 6 bases and J dropped 2; count of bases not matched to a gene: 8. CDR3 region: CASRPTAGTTDTQYF. Here the CDR3 DNA reads TGTGCCAGCAGACCTACAGCGGGGACCACAGATACGCAGTATTTT.

This clone was found once. This chain links TRBV9 with TRBJ2-2, with a tentative D call TRBD1 (5 bases). Germline V gives CDR1 SGDLS, CDR2 YYNGEE. Trimming took 0 bases from V and 6 from J, leaving 15 bases between them. The CDR3 is made up of 16 amino acids. The CDR3 spells CASSVEIRVDAGELFF. In nucleotides, the CDR3 is TGTGCCAGCAGCGTAGAAATCAGGGTAGACGCCGGGGAGCTGTTTTTT.

This chain uses TRBV19 with TRBJ1-5; weak D call: TRBD1 (5 bases). This CDR3 has 11 amino acids. Germline-derived CDR1 and CDR2 are LNHDA and SQIVND (reference sequence). With 9 bases removed from V and 7 bases from J, the gap between germline ends came to 10 bases. In DNA form, the CDR3 reads TGTGCCAGCCCGGGGCTACAGCCCCAGCATTTT. This encodes CASPGLQPQHF.

This clone was picked up one time. This rearrangement joins TRBV30 to TRBJ2-1; 10 nucleotides agree with TRBD1. The CDR3 is 15 amino acids. V was pared by 0 bases and J by 6 bases, with 5 bases of the junction left unmatched. Per germline, CDR1 GTSNPN and CDR2 SVGIG (reference sequence). The CDR3 spells CAWSVIGTGVNEQFF. The CDR3 DNA reads TGTGCCTGGAGTGTAATCGGGACAGGGGTCAATGAGCAGTTCTTC.

The chain couples TRBV24-1 to TRBJ2-3, with D perhaps TRBD1 or TRBD2 (5 bases each). Trimming shortened V by 5 bases and J by 2 bases, and 13 bases separated the two germline ends. Germline-derived CDR1 and CDR2 are KGHDR and SFDVKD. The CDR3 extends over 15 amino acids. The CDR3 coding sequence is TGTGCCACCAGTGTATCGAGGGGACCCACAGATACGCAGTATTTT. Its translation is CATSVSRGPTDTQYF.

V gene TRBV11-3 combines with J gene TRBJ2-5; 9 bases map to TRBD1. CDR3 length: 15 residues. The germline V gene encodes CDR1 SGHNT and CDR2 YENEEA. The V segment lost 5 bases and the J segment 2 bases; nucleotides outside the gene matches: 6. CDR3 in amino acids: CASSKLGTGQETQYF. CDR3 nucleotide sequence: TGTGCCAGCAGCAAACTTGGGACAGGGCAAGAGACCCAGTACTTC. Based on the CDR3 plus reference TRBV11-3 and TRBJ2-5, the full variable domain is EAGVVQSPRYKIIEKKQPVAFWCNPISGHNTLYWYLQNLGQGPELLIRYENEEAVDDSQLPKDRFSAERLKGVDSTLKIQPAELGDSAVYLCASSKLGTGQETQYFGPGTRLLVL.

This rearrangement joins TRBV24-1 to TRBJ1-2, with D possibly TRBD1 on 5 matching bases. The V gene lost 6 bases and the J gene lost 8 bases, with 18 bases spanning the gap. The CDR3 is made up of 14 amino acids. In germline, CDR1 is KGHDR, CDR2 SFDVKD. The CDR3 spells CATSPSGGSNGYTF. CDR3 nucleotide sequence: TGTGCCACCAGTCCAAGTGGGGGGTCGAACGGCTACACCTTC.

This chain links TRBV6-5 with TRBJ1-2; D is unclear. This CDR3 has 15 amino acids. Trimming removed 0 bases from V and 2 bases from J, with 10 bases in between. Germline loops: CDR1 MNHEY, CDR2 SVGAGI. In nucleotides, the CDR3 is TGTGCCAGCAGTTACTCGTACACCGCCAACTATGGCTACACCTTC. Translated, it gives CASSYSYTANYGYTF.

This sequence joins TRBV11-2 and TRBJ1-2, with unresolved D. V lost 0 bases to trimming and J lost 2 bases, with 4 bases between them. This CDR3 region has 13 residues. Germline-derived CDR1 and CDR2 are SGHAT and FQNNGV. CDR3 in DNA: TGTGCCAGCAGCTTAGAGAGGAACTATGGCTACACCTTC. Protein sequence: CASSLERNYGYTF. Combining the CDR3 with reference TRBV11-2 and TRBJ1-2 gives the whole variable domain EAGVAQSPRYKIIEKRQSVAFWCNPISGHATLYWYQQILGQGPKLLIQFQNNGVVDDSQLPKDRFSAERLKGVDSTLKIQPAKLEDSAVYLCASSLERNYGYTFGSGTRLTVV.

J is TRBJ2-3 and V is TRBV5-1; D tentatively reads TRBD1 or TRBD2 (5 bases each). Trimming stripped 1 base from V and 4 bases from J, with 7 bases between. Germline V gives CDR1 SGHRS, CDR2 YFSETQ. The CDR3 has 13 residues. This CDR3 is CASSLMGADTQYF. The CDR3 DNA sequence: TGCGCCAGCAGCTTGATGGGGGCAGATACGCAGTATTTT. The full variable domain, with the rest looked up from reference TRBV5-1 and TRBJ2-3, is KAGVTQTPRYLIKTRGQQVTLSCSPISGHRSVSWYQQTPGQGLQFLFEYFSETQRNKGNFPGRFSGRQFSNSRSEMNVSTLELGDSALYLCASSLMGADTQYFGPGTRLTVL.

The chain joins TRBV6-5 to TRBJ2-3, with TRBD1 matching 10 bases. Unmatched junction bases numbered 7, after V lost 4 bases and J lost 6 bases. This CDR3 has 15 residues. Germline V gene sequence: CDR1 MNHEY, CDR2 SVGAGI. CDR3 residues: CASSLGQGVLDTQYF. The CDR3 nucleotides read TGTGCCAGCAGTTTAGGACAGGGGGTTTTGGATACGCAGTATTTT.

The chain carries TRBV5-1 and TRBJ1-4; 7 bases agree with TRBD1. The CDR3 sequence is 14 residues long. The V segment lost 4 bases and the J segment 5 bases; nucleotides outside the gene matches: 5. Per the germline V gene, CDR1 is SGHRS and CDR2 is YFSETQ. The DNA for the CDR3 is TGCGCCAGCAGCCCTGGACAGGAGAATGAAAAACTGTTTTTT. Its translation is CASSPGQENEKLFF.

The CDR3 coding sequence is TGTGCCAGCAGTTTTGGCAGGGTAGGAGATACGCAGTATTTT. Encoded protein: CASSFGRVGDTQYF. The J gene is TRBJ2-3, the V gene TRBV27; tentative D call: TRBD1 (5 bases). Germline CDR1 is MNHEY and CDR2 is SMNVEV (reference sequence). V was clipped by 3 bases and J by 5 bases, with 12 bases between them. This CDR3 comprises 14 residues.

Here the CDR3 DNA reads TGTGCCAGCAGCATCCGGGACAGGGGACGGTACGAGCAGTACTTC. Residues: CASSIRDRGRYEQYF. The chain couples TRBV5-5 to TRBJ2-7; TRBD1 aligns across 10 bases. After removal of 4 bases from V and 4 bases from J, the junction contained 8 bases not matched to a gene. This CDR3 is built from 15 residues. Germline CDR1 reads SGHKS; CDR2 reads YYEKEE (reference sequence).